Below, 20 T cell receptor beta chains from the same sample are listed, as sequenced in a study of regulatory T cells in long-lasting Graves disease. Sequencing libraries for TCR beta were prepared with iRepertoire HTBI primers and Arm-PCR of CDR3 regions. Using its own MiXCR run on the multiplex PCR reads, TCRdb lists one record per CDR3 protein. This sample has about 460,000 distinct CDR3 sequences, with 20% to 25% found just once. Time point specified: persistent/refractory GD, antithyroid drugs over 5 years with positive TRAb. PBMC RNA served as the TCR library source. Here the sequenced sample was peripheral blood mononuclear cells (PBMCs), taken when the disease was refractory, from a patient treated with antithyroid drugs. The receptors were sampled from a female donor with Graves disease.

The rearrangement uses TRBV19 and TRBJ2-1; 9 bases agree with TRBD2. J lost 5 bases, V lost 0 bases, and 8 bases had no gene match. This CDR3 comprises 17 residues. Germline-derived CDR1 and CDR2 are LNHDA and SQIVND (reference sequence). The CDR3 coding sequence is TGTGCCAGTAGTATAGAAGAGGGGCTAGCGGGAAACAATGAGCAGTTCTTC. Amino acids: CASSIEEGLAGNNEQFF.

Only a few counts were recorded for this clonotype. This sequence joins TRBV28 and TRBJ2-1, with 9 bases identical to TRBD2. Germline V gene data show CDR1 as MDHEN and CDR2 as SYDVKM. CDR3 length: 13 residues. Trimming at V came to 8 bases and at J to 2 bases, leaving 1 base not matched to a gene. Here the CDR3 DNA reads TGTGCCAGCGGCGGGAGGGCCTACAATGAGCAGTTCTTC. Its protein product is CASGGRAYNEQFF. Variable domain in full (rest from reference TRBV28 and TRBJ2-1): DVKVTQSSRYLVKRTGEKVFLECVQDMDHENMFWYRQDPGLGLRLIYFSYDVKMKEKGDIPEGYSVSREKKERFSLILESASTNQTSMYLCASGGRAYNEQFFGPGTRLTVL.

This clonotype was picked up many times. The genes are TRBV20-1 and TRBJ1-1, with a tentative D call TRBD1 (6 bases). CDR1 is DFQATT and CDR2 is SNEGSKA in the germline V gene (reference sequence). This CDR3 comprises 13 residues. V gave up 4 bases and J gave up 1 base, with 10 bases separating them. The DNA of the CDR3 is TGCAGTGCTACGGGGGCCACGAACACTGAAGCTTTCTTT. This codes for CSATGATNTEAFF.

The chain uses TRBV5-1 and TRBJ2-4, with TRBD1 matching 12 bases. V lost 1 base, J lost 5 bases, and 1 base stayed unmatched. The CDR3 length is 15 residues. Germline CDR1 SGHRS, CDR2 YFSETQ. The CDR3 nucleotides are TGCGCCAGCAGCTTGAGGGACAGGGGGCAAAACATTCAGTACTTC. Translated: CASSLRDRGQNIQYF.

V usage is TRBV19 and J usage is TRBJ1-6; D might be TRBD1 (5 bases). Germline lookup yields CDR1 LNHDA and CDR2 SQIVND (reference sequence). The CDR3 contains 15 residues. The ends were cut back, 1 base at V and 5 bases at J, with 9 bases in the middle. In DNA, the CDR3 is TGTGCCAGTAGTATAGTTACAGGCAATAATTCACCCCTCCACTTT. This encodes CASSIVTGNNSPLHF.

The sample holds many counts of this clonotype. V and J are TRBV28 and TRBJ2-7; TRBD2 aligns across 9 bases. The CDR3 length is 15 residues. Per germline, CDR1 MDHEN and CDR2 SYDVKM. Trimming removed 3 bases from V and 2 bases from J; junction bases left unmatched: 5. DNA for the CDR3: TGTGCCAGCAGTTTCCCGACTAGCGGACCCTACGAGCAGTACTTC. Translated: CASSFPTSGPYEQYF.

This clonotype was picked up a small number of times. This chain connects TRBV10-3 to TRBJ1-3; D might be TRBD1 (5 bases). This CDR3 has 19 amino acids. Germline V gene sequence: CDR1 ENHRY, CDR2 SYGVKD. Trimming removed 6 bases from V and 0 bases from J, with 24 bases in between. The CDR3 nucleotides are TGTGCCATCAGCGGGGTTTATGGGTGGGGACCGAGCTCTGGAAACACCATATATTTT. Translated, it gives CAISGVYGWGPSSGNTIYF.

This clonotype was recorded a few times. The chain employs TRBV11-2 and TRBJ2-7; 12 nucleotides agree with TRBD2. Per germline, CDR1 SGHAT and CDR2 FQNNGV. The CDR3 has 15 residues. V gave up 4 bases and J gave up 5 bases; unmatched junction bases: 6. CDR3 sequence (DNA): TGTGCCAGCAGCTACACCTGGACTAGCGGGGACGAGCAGTACTTC. This translates into CASSYTWTSGDEQYF.

This chain links TRBV12-3 or TRBV12-4 with TRBJ1-2, with D maybe TRBD1 (6 bases). Trimming stripped 2 bases from V and 5 bases from J, with 9 bases between. The CDR3 extends over 13 amino acids. The CDR3 DNA reads as TGTGCCAGCAGTTTACCGGGGACATATGGCTACACCTTC. Encoded protein: CASSLPGTYGYTF.

This clonotype was observed at least ten times. V usage is TRBV11-2 and J usage is TRBJ2-7, with a tentative D call TRBD2 (5 bases). Germline V lookup: CDR1 SGHAT, CDR2 FQNNGV. Deletions cut 0 bases from V and 0 bases from J, with 15 bases between. The CDR3 has 17 amino acids. The CDR3 DNA reads TGTGCCAGCAGCTTAGATCTATTACGAGGGCACTCCTACGAGCAGTACTTC. The encoded protein is CASSLDLLRGHSYEQYF.

This clonotype was seen a single time. The chain recombines TRBV4-3 with TRBJ1-2; possibly TRBD1 for D (6 bases). Germline CDR1 is LGHNA and CDR2 is YSLEER. V lost 1 base and J lost 4, with 16 bases in between. This CDR3 is 16 amino acids long. The CDR3 sequence is CASSQAETGDVYGYTF. For the CDR3, the DNA is TGCGCCAGCAGCCAAGCTGAGACAGGCGACGTCTATGGCTACACCTTC.

This clonotype has a count of ten or more. The chain recombines TRBV7-2 with TRBJ2-7, with D perhaps matching TRBD1 or TRBD2 (6 bases each). The germline V and J ends were trimmed by 0 bases and 4 bases, with 10 bases remaining between them. CDR3 length equals 14 residues. CDR1 and CDR2 from the germline V gene are SGHTA and FQGNSA. The CDR3 nucleotides read TGTGCCAGCAGCTTAGCGAGGAGGGGGTACGAGCAGTACTTC. It specifies CASSLARRGYEQYF.

With respect to this clonotype: A much larger clone sits a single nucleotide away, making a read error possible. Without the conserved terminal phenylalanine or tryptophan, this CDR3 likely stems from a read error. The V and J genes are TRBV28 and TRBJ2-5; 8 bases are shared with TRBD2. Trimming removed 0 bases from V and 3 bases from J; junction bases left unmatched: 6. Germline-derived CDR1 and CDR2 are MDHEN and SYDVKM. The CDR3 has 16 residues. The CDR3 coding sequence is TGTGCCAGCAGTTTATGGGGGCGAGCGGGGGAAGAGACCCAGTACCTC. Translated: CASSLWGRAGEETQYL.

This clonotype was detected many times. The chain combines TRBV28 with TRBJ1-5; D remains unclear. Deletions cut 6 bases from V and 5 bases from J, with 11 bases between. This CDR3 has 13 amino acids. Germline V lookup: CDR1 MDHEN, CDR2 SYDVKM. The chain's CDR3 is CASSDRGYQPQHF. The CDR3 coding sequence is TGTGCCAGCAGCGATCGGGGATATCAGCCCCAGCATTTT.

The sample holds many counts of this clonotype. The junction does not match germline at one end; this may be a read error. The chain has TRBV28 and TRBJ2-2, with D perhaps matching TRBD1 or TRBD2 (5 bases each). Germline-derived CDR1 and CDR2 are MDHEN and SYDVKM. The CDR3 is made up of 14 amino acids. The CDR3, as DNA: TGTGCCAGCAGTTCGAGTACTATCACCGGGGCGCTGTTTTTT. Amino acids: CASSSSTITGALFF.

The table lists this clonotype with many counts. This rearrangement joins TRBV12-3 or TRBV12-4 to TRBJ1-4; D gene ambiguous. Trimming shortened V by 3 bases and J by 5 bases, and 13 bases separated the two germline ends. This CDR3 region has 15 residues. The CDR3 bases are TGTGCCAGCAGTTTTCTGTTATCGGGAAATGAAAAACTGTTTTTT. It specifies CASSFLLSGNEKLFF.

This clonotype was recorded at least ten times. The rearrangement links TRBV7-2 to TRBJ1-2; D is ambiguous. V was cut by 6 bases and J by 0 bases, with 8 bases left in between. The V gene's germline CDR1 is SGHTA and CDR2 FQGNSA. The CDR3 contains 13 residues. The CDR3 here is CASSYNANYGYTF. CDR3 DNA sequence: TGTGCCAGCAGTTACAACGCTAACTATGGCTACACCTTC.

This clonotype was detected many times. V usage is TRBV7-3 and J usage is TRBJ2-5; D uncertain. V dropped 2 bases and J dropped 0 bases, with 10 bases sitting between them. The CDR3 covers 15 residues. Germline V CDR1 and CDR2: SGHTA, FQGTGA. The DNA for the CDR3 is TGTGCCAGCAGCTTAGAAGGGAAGTACCAAGAGACCCAGTACTTC. Protein: CASSLEGKYQETQYF.

There are a few counts of this clonotype. The rearrangement links TRBV6-1 to TRBJ1-1, with a tentative D call TRBD1 (6 bases). CDR3 length equals 14 residues. V was pared by 5 bases and J by 7 bases, with 17 bases between. Germline lookup yields CDR1 MNHNS and CDR2 SASEGT. The CDR3 region is CASSPTGTSLEAFF. CDR3 nucleotides: TGTGCCAGCAGTCCGACCGGGACAAGCCTTGAAGCTTTCTTT.

Only a few counts were recorded for this clonotype. J is TRBJ2-7 and V is TRBV7-9; TRBD2 matches at 9 bases. V shed 5 bases, J shed 2 bases, and the junction held 7 bases outside the gene matches. The CDR3 contains 15 residues. Germline lookup yields CDR1 SEHNR and CDR2 FQNEAQ (reference sequence). In DNA, the CDR3 is TGTGCCAGCAGCGTGGGACTAGCCGTCGCCTACGAGCAGTACTTC. Translated, it gives CASSVGLAVAYEQYF.